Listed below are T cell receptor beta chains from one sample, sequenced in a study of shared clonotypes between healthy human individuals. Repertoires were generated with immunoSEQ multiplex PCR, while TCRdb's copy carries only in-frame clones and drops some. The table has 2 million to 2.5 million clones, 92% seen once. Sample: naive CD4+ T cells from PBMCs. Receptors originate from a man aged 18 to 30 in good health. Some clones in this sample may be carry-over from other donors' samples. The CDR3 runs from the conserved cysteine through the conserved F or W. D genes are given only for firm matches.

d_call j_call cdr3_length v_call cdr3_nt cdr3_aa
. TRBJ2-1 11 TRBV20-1 TGCAGTGCTAGAGCGGGGAAGGGGCAGTTCTTC CSARAGKGQFF
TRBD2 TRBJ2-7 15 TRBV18 TGTGCCAGCTCACCTCGGGGTAGCGGGAGCTACGAGCAGTACTTC CASSPRGSGSYEQYF
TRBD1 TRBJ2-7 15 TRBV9 TGTGCCAGCAGCGTTTGGGGACAGGGTCAACACGAGCAGTACTTC CASSVWGQGQHEQYF
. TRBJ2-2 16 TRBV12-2 TGTGCAAGTCGCTTATGCGTGGACACGAACACCGGGGAGCTGTTTTTT CASRLCVDTNTGELFF
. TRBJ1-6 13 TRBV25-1 TGTGCCAGCAGTGAAAGGGTTTATTCACCCCTCCACTTT CASSERVYSPLHF
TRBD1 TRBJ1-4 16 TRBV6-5 TGTGCCAGCAGTTACCAGAGACAGGGGCGAAATGAAAAACTGTTTTTT CASSYQRQGRNEKLFF
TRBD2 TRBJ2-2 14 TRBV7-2 TGTGCCAGCAGCTCCGGGACTACAGCCGGGGAGCTGTTTTTT CASSSGTTAGELFF
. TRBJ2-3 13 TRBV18 TGTGCCAGCTCACCTTCACTCACAGATACGCAGTATTTT CASSPSLTDTQYF
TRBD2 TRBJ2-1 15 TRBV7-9 TGTGCCAGCAGCCTAGGGTCTAGCGGGAACAATGAGCAGTTCTTC CASSLGSSGNNEQFF
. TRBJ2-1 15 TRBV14 TGTGCCAGCAGCCAAAATAGCCCACGTTACAATGAGCAGTTCTTC CASSQNSPRYNEQFF
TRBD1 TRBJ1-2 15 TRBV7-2 TGTGCCAGCAGCTCAACGACAGGGGGGTGGTATGGCTACACCTTC CASSSTTGGWYGYTF
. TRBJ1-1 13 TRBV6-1 TGTGCCAGCCGACCGGGGGGAGACACTGAAGCTTTCTTT CASRPGGDTEAFF
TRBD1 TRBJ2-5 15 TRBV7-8 TGTGCCAGCAGCTCCAGGGGTGACAGGGAGGAGACCCAGTACTTC CASSSRGDREETQYF
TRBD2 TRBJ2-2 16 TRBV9 TGTGCCAGCAGCGTAGCACTAGCGGATAACACCGGGGAGCTGTTTTTT CASSVALADNTGELFF
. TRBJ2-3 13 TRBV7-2 TGTGCCAGCAGCGGGGAAAGCACAGATACGCAGTATTTT CASSGESTDTQYF
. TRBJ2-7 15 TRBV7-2 TGTGCCAGCAGCTTCCGTCAGGGTCGCTCCTACGAGCAGTACTTC CASSFRQGRSYEQYF